This is a list of T cell receptor beta chains from one sample in a study of regulatory T cells in long-lasting Graves disease. TCRdb itself ran the multiplex PCR reads through MiXCR, one entry per CDR3 protein. This repertoire shows about 540,000 distinct CDR3 sequences, roughly 14% found once; its top ten account for about 9.1%. These same records also appear under a second study, on T cells in Graves' hyperthyroidism and ophthalmopathy.

Material: peripheral blood mononuclear cells (PBMCs), obtained at new diagnosis, from a patient treated with antithyroid drugs. The source of these receptors is a man aged 25-45 years with Graves disease. CDR3s include the opening cysteine and the closing phenylalanine or tryptophan. A D gene is named only where the DNA matches it firmly. For some rows the clone size is stated as once, few or many, or as a class when expanded; others skip it.

V gene	clone size	J gene	D gene	CDR3 DNA	CDR3 protein
TRBV12-3/TRBV12-4	many	TRBJ2-7	TRBD2	TGTGCCAGCAGTTTGGGACTAGAATCCCTCGAGCAGTACTTC	CASSLGLESLEQYF
TRBV28	-	TRBJ1-6	-	TGTGCCAGCAGACACAGGGATTCACCCCTCCACTTT	CASRHRDSPLHF
TRBV15	many	TRBJ2-7	-	TGTGCCACCAGCAGAGAGGGTCGCTACGAGCAGTACTTC	CATSREGRYEQYF
TRBV7-3	many	TRBJ2-3	TRBD2	TGTGCCAGCACGGGAACGGGAGGGCCGGCAGATACGCAGTATTTT	CASTGTGGPADTQYF
TRBV25-1	few	TRBJ2-2	TRBD2	TGTGCCAGCAGTGCAGTAGCGGGAGGGCCCGGGGAGCTGTTTTTT	CASSAVAGGPGELFF
TRBV10-1	-	TRBJ2-1	TRBD1	TGCGCCAGCAACAACAGGGGTATTACGGATGAGCAGTTCTTC	CASNNRGITDEQFF
TRBV20-1	many	TRBJ2-5	TRBD1	TGCAGTGCTAGCAGGGGGCGTAGGGAGACCCAGTACTTC	CSASRGRRETQYF
TRBV7-8	few	TRBJ2-7	-	TGTGCCAGCAGCTTCCATTCGGGTGGGCAGTACTTC	CASSFHSGGQYF
TRBV29-1	many	TRBJ1-1	-	TGCAGCGTTGGATGGACGAACACTGAAGCTTTCTTT	CSVGWTNTEAFF
TRBV2	many	TRBJ2-1	-	TGTGCCAGCCCATCTAGGGGGGCCTCCTACAATGAGCAGTTCTTC	CASPSRGASYNEQFF
TRBV4-2	few	TRBJ1-2	-	TGTGCCAGCAGCCAAGCCGACAGGACCCTCTATGGCTACACCTTC	CASSQADRTLYGYTF
TRBV11-2	many	TRBJ2-3	TRBD2	TGTGCCAGCAGTCCCCGAAAGCGGGACTGCACAGATACGCAGTATTTT	CASSPRKRDCTDTQYF
TRBV5-4	-	TRBJ2-4	TRBD2	TGTGCCAGCAGCTTGGAGACAGCCGCCGGGGGGTCCAAAAACATTCAGTACTTC	CASSLETAAGGSKNIQYF
TRBV29-1	many	TRBJ2-5	-	TGCAGCGTTCTGACAGAAGAGACCCAGTACTTC	CSVLTEETQYF
TRBV5-1	few	TRBJ2-5	-	TGCGCCAGCAGCTTGTTCCCAGGGCAAGAGACCCAGTACTTC	CASSLFPGQETQYF
TRBV12-3/TRBV12-4	many	TRBJ2-3	TRBD2	TGTGCCAGCATGACGGGGGGAATTATAACAGATACGCAGTATTTT	CASMTGGIITDTQYF
TRBV7-9	-	TRBJ1-1	-	TGTGCCAGCAGCAAACTCGCCTCAAAGAACACTGAAGCTTTCTTT	CASSKLASKNTEAFF
TRBV18	many	TRBJ1-1	TRBD1	TGTGCCAGCTCACCCCAGACAGGGCGCACTGAAGCTTTCTTT	CASSPQTGRTEAFF
TRBV27	many	TRBJ1-5	-	TGTGCCAGCAGTCCAGTTAGCAATCAGCCCCAGCATTTT	CASSPVSNQPQHF
TRBV24-1	many	TRBJ2-2	-	TGTGCCACCGGGGGCCGACCGAGAAACACCGGGGAGCTGTTTTTT	CATGGRPRNTGELFF
TRBV3-1	many	TRBJ2-1	TRBD1	TGTGCCAGCAGCCGGACAGGGGGCCTCAATGAGCAGTTCTTC	CASSRTGGLNEQFF
TRBV5-1	many	TRBJ1-1	-	TGCGCCAGCAGCAAAATTCAGGCGGATGAAGCTTTCTTT	CASSKIQADEAFF
TRBV20-1	many	TRBJ2-7	-	TGCAGTGCGGACGGGGCGGACTACGAGCAGTACTTC	CSADGADYEQYF
TRBV30	-	TRBJ2-2	-	TGTGCCTGGAGTGTCCTGAAGGCCGGGGAGCTGTTTTTT	CAWSVLKAGELFF
TRBV7-3	-	TRBJ1-1	-	TGTGCCAGCAGCGAACAAAGGGGGGGTGAAGCTTTCTTT	CASSEQRGGEAFF
TRBV29-1	many	TRBJ2-1	TRBD2	TGCAGCGCCTCGCCCCTAGCGGGAGGTTACAATGAGCAGTTCTTC	CSASPLAGGYNEQFF
TRBV20-1	many	TRBJ2-1	-	TGCAGTGCTAGAGCCCCGGTAGATGAGCAGTTCTTC	CSARAPVDEQFF
TRBV6-5	many	TRBJ2-5	-	TGTGCCAGCAGTTACTCTGGGGGAGCTAGGGAGACCCAGTACTTC	CASSYSGGARETQYF
TRBV6-1	many	TRBJ1-1	-	TGTGCCAGCAGTATGTATCTAGCAGACTGGGGGGATTTGAACACTGAAGCTTTCTTT	CASSMYLADWGDLNTEAFF
TRBV27	-	TRBJ2-5	-	TGTGCCAGCAGTTCAAGACAGGAACAAGAGACCCAGTACTTC	CASSSRQEQETQYF
TRBV24-1	many	TRBJ2-3	-	TGTGCCACCAGCCGCAGGAGCTCCCTCGCAGATACGCAGTATTTT	CATSRRSSLADTQYF
TRBV7-3	many	TRBJ2-5	TRBD1	TGTGCCAGCAGCTCGGACAGGGTAGGAGAGACCCAGTACTTC	CASSSDRVGETQYF
TRBV29-1	many	TRBJ1-2	-	TGCAGCGTTGGTCGGGCGTCCAACTATGGCTACACCTTC	CSVGRASNYGYTF
TRBV2	many	TRBJ2-5	-	TGTGCCAGCAGTGAGCGGACAACCAAAGAGACCCAGTACTTC	CASSERTTKETQYF
TRBV10-3	many	TRBJ1-2	-	TGTGCCATCAGTGAGTCGAGGGGGAGTTCCTATGGCTACACCTTC	CAISESRGSSYGYTF
TRBV24-1	few	TRBJ2-1	-	TGTGCCACCAGTGATTTGTTGGACATCAAGGAGCAGTTCTTC	CATSDLLDIKEQFF
TRBV12-3/TRBV12-4	many	TRBJ1-2	-	TGTGCCAGCAGTCGGACGGGCTACACCTTC	CASSRTGYTF
TRBV29-1	-	TRBJ2-2	TRBD2	TGCAGCGTTGAATTACTAGCGGGATCGACCGGGGAGCTGTTTTTT	CSVELLAGSTGELFF
TRBV27	few	TRBJ1-1	-	TGTGCCAGCAGTTTACGCCAGGGTACTGGGACTGAAGCTTTCTTT	CASSLRQGTGTEAFF
TRBV11-2	few	TRBJ1-6	TRBD1	TGTGCCAGCAGCTTAACGGACAGGCCCTCACCCCTCCACTTT	CASSLTDRPSPLHF
TRBV3-1	many	TRBJ2-1	-	TGTGCCAGCAGCCTTCCAACTTCCCCCGGGGCGGATGAGCAGTTCTTC	CASSLPTSPGADEQFF
TRBV27	-	TRBJ2-5	TRBD1	TGTGCCAGAAGGGCAGGGGGAAACCAAGAGACCCAGTACTTC	CARRAGGNQETQYF
TRBV20-1	many	TRBJ2-7	-	TGCAGTGCTAGGGGGGAAAACGAGCAGTACTTC	CSARGENEQYF
TRBV7-2	many	TRBJ2-3	TRBD2	TGTGCCAGCAGCACCTCTAGCGGGAGAGCCGCTAGCACAGATACGCAGTATTTT	CASSTSSGRAASTDTQYF
TRBV11-2	many	TRBJ2-3	-	TGTGCCAGCAGCTTGTCAGGGCTTCGCACAGATACGCAGTATTTT	CASSLSGLRTDTQYF
TRBV29-1	-	TRBJ2-1	TRBD2	TGCAGCGTTAGCGGGAGCACCTACAATGAGCAGTTCTTC	CSVSGSTYNEQFF
TRBV25-1	few	TRBJ2-1	TRBD2	TGTGCCAGCAGTGAACCCGGACTAGCCCACAATGAGCAGTTCTTC	CASSEPGLAHNEQFF